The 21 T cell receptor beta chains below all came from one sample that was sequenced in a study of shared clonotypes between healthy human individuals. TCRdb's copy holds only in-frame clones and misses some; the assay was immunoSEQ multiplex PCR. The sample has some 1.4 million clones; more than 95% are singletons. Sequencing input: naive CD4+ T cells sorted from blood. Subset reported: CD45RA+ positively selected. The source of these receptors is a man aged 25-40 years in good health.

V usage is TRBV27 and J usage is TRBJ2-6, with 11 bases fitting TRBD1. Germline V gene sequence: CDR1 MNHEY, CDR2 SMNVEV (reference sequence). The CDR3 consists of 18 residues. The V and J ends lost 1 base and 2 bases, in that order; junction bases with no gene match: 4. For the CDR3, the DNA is TGTGCCAGCAGTTTATTAGGGACAGGGGGAACTGGGGCCAACGTCCTGACTTTC. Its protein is CASSLLGTGGTGANVLTF.

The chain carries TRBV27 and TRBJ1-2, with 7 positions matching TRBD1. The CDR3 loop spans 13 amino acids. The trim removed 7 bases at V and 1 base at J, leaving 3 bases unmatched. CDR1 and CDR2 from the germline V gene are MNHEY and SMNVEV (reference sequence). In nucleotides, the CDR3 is TGTGCCAGCAAAAACAGGGGTAACTATGGCTACACCTTC. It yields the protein CASKNRGNYGYTF.

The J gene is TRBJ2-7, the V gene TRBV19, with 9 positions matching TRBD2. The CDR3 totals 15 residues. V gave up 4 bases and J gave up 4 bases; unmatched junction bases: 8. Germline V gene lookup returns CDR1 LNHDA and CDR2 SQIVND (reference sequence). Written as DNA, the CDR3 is TGTGCCAGTAGTAAGCTAGCGGGAAGGCTATACGAGCAGTACTTC. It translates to CASSKLAGRLYEQYF. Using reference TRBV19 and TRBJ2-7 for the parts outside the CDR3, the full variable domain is DGGITQSPKYLFRKEGQNVTLSCEQNLNHDAMYWYRQDPGQGLRLIYYSQIVNDFQKGDIAEGYSVSREKKESFPLTVTSAQKNPTAFYLCASSKLAGRLYEQYFGPGTRLTVT.

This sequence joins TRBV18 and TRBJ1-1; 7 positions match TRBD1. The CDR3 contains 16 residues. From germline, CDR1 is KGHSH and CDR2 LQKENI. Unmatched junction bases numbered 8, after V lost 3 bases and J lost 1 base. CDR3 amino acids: CASSPLTGPSNTEAFF. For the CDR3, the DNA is TGTGCCAGCTCACCCCTGACAGGGCCTTCGAACACTGAAGCTTTCTTT.

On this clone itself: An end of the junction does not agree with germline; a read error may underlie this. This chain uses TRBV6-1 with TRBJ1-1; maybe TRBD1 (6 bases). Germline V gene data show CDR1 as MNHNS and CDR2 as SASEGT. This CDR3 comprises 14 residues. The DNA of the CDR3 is TGTGCCGGCAGTTTTGGGGGCGCGAACACTGAAGCTTTCTTT. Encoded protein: CAGSFGGANTEAFF.

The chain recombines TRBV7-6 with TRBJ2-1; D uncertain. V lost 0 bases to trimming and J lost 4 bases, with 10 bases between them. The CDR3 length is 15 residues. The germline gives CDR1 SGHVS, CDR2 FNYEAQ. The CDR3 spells CASSLAETDYNEQFF. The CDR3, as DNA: TGTGCCAGCAGCTTAGCGGAGACGGATTACAATGAGCAGTTCTTC.

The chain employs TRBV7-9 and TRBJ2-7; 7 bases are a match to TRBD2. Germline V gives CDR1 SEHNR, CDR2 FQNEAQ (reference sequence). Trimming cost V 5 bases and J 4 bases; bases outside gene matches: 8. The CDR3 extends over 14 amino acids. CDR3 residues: CASSPWDYSYEQYF. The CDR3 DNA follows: TGTGCCAGCAGCCCATGGGACTACTCTTACGAGCAGTACTTC.

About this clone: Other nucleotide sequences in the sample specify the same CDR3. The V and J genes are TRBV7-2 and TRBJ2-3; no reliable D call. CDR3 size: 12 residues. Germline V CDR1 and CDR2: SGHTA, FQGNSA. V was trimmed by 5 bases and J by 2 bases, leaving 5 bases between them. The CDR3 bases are TGTGCCAGCAGCCGATACACAGATACGCAGTATTTT. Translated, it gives CASSRYTDTQYF.

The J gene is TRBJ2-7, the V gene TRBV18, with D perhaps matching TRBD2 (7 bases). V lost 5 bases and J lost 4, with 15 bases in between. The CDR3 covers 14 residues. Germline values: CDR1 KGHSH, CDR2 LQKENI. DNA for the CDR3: TGTGCCAGCTCATCAGGGGAGGGCCCTTACGAGCAGTACTTC. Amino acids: CASSSGEGPYEQYF.

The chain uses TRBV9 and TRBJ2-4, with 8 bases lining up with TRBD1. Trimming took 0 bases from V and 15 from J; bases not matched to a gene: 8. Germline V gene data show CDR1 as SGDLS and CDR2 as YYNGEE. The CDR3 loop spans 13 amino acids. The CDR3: CASSVATDRERYF. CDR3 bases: TGTGCCAGCAGCGTAGCGACGGACAGGGAAAGGTACTTC.

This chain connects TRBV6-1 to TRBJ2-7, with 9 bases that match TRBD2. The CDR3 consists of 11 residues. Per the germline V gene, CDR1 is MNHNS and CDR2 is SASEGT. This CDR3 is CASSELGLASV. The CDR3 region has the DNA TGTGCCAGCAGTGAGTTGGGACTAGCCAGTGTC.

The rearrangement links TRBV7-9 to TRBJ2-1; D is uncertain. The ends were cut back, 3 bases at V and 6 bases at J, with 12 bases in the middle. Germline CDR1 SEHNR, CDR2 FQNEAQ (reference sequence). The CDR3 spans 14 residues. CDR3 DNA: TGTGCCAGCAGCTTTATGTCTACAGTCAATGAGCAGTTCTTC. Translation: CASSFMSTVNEQFF.

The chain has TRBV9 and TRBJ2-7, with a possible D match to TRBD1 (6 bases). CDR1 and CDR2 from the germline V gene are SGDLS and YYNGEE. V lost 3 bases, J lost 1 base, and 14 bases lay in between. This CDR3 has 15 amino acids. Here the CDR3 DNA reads TGTGCCAGCAGCGCTAGTGGACAGCGGTCCTACGAGCAGTACTTC. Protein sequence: CASSASGQRSYEQYF.

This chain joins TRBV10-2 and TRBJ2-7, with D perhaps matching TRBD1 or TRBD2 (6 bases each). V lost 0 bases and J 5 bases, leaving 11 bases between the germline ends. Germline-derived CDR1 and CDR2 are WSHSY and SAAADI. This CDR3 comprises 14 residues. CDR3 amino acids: CASSESGGRDEQYF. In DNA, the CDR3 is TGCGCCAGCAGTGAGTCAGGGGGGCGCGACGAGCAGTACTTC.

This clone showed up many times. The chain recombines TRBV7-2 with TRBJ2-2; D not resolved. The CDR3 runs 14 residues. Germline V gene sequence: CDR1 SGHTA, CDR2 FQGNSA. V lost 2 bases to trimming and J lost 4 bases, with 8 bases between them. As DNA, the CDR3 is TGTGCCAGCAGCTTAACCGTTTCCACCGGGGAGCTGTTTTTT. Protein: CASSLTVSTGELFF.

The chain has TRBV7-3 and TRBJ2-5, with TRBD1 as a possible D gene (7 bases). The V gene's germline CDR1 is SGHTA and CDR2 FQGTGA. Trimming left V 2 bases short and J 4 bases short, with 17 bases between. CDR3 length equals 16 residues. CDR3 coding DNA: TGTGCCAGCAGCTTAGGGACAGCTGCCGGGGGAGAGACCCAGTACTTC. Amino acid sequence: CASSLGTAAGGETQYF.

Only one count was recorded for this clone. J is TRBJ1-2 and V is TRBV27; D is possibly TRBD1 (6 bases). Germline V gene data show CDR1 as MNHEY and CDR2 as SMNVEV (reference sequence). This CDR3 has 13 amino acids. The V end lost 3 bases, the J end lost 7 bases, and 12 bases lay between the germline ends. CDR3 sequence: CASSFQGFGGYTF. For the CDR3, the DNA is TGTGCCAGCAGTTTTCAGGGGTTCGGTGGCTACACCTTC.

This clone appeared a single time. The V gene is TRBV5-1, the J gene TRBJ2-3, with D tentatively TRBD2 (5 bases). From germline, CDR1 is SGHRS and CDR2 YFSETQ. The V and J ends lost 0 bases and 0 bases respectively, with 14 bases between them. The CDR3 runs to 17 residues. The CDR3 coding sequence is TGCGCCAGCAGCTTGGCGGTATCCGGGATCAGCACAGATACGCAGTATTTT. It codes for CASSLAVSGISTDTQYF.

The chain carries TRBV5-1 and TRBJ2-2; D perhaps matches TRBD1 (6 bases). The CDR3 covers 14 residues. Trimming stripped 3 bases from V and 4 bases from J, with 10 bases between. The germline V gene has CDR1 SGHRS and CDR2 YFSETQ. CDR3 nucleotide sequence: TGCGCCAGCAGCTCTGGACAGAGCACCGGGGAGCTGTTTTTT. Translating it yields CASSSGQSTGELFF.

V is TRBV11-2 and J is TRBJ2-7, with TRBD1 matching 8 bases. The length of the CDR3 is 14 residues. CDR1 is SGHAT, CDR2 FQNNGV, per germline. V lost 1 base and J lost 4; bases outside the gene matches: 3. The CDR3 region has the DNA TGTGCCAGCAGCTTAGGGGACAGGTATTACGAGCAGTACTTC. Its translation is CASSLGDRYYEQYF.

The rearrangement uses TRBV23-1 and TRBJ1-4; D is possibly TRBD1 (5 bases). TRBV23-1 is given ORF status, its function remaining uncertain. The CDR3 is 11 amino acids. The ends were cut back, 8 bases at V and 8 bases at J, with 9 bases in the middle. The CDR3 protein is CASWTPEKLFF. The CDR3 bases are TGCGCCAGCTGGACACCAGAAAAACTGTTTTTT.